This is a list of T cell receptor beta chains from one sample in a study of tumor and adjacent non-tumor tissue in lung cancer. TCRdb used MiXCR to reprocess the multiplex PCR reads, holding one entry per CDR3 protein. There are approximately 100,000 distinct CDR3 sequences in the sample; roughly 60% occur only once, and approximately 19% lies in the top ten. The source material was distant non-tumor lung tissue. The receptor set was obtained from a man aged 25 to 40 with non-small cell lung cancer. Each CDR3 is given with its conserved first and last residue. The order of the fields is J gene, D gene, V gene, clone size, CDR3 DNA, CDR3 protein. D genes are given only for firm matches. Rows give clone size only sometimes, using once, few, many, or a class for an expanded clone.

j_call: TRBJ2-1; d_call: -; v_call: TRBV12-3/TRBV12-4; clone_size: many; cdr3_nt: TGTGCCAGCACCCTAGGGAATGAGCAGTTCTTC; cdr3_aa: CASTLGNEQFF
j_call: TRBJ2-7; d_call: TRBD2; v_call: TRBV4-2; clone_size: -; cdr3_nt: TGTGCCAGCAACCAAGATATGGGTCAAGGGACTATCTCCTACGAGCAGTACTTC; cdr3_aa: CASNQDMGQGTISYEQYF
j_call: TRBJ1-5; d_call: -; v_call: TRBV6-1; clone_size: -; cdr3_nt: TGTGCCAGCAGTGAAGCAACCCAGCAGAGCAATCAGGCCCAGCATTTT; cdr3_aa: CASSEATQQSNQAQHF
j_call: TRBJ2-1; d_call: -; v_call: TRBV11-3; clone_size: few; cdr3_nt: TGTGCCAACAGCTTAGGGAAATACAATGAGCAGTTCTTC; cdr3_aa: CANSLGKYNEQFF
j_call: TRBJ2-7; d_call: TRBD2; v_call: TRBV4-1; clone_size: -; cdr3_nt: TGCGCCAGTAACCAACAAGCGGGATCTACTGAGCAGTACTTC; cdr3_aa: CASNQQAGSTEQYF
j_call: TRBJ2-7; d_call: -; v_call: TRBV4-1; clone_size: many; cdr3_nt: TGCGCCAGCAGCCTCCGGGAGACCTACGAGCAGTACTTC; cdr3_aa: CASSLRETYEQYF
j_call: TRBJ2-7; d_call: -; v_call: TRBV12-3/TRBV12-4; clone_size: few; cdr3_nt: TGTGCCAGTAGTTTTTTGGGGCCTACCTACGAGCAGTACTTC; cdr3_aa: CASSFLGPTYEQYF
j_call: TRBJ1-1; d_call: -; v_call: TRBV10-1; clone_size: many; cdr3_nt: TGCGCCAGCAGTGAGTCGGGGGCCACTGAAGCTTTCTTT; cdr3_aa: CASSESGATEAFF
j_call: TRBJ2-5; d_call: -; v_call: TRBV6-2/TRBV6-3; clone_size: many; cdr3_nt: TGTGCCAGCACTCGCCCTAGCATCTCGGAGACCCAGTACTTC; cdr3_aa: CASTRPSISETQYF
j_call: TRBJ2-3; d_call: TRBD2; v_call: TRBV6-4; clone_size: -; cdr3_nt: TGTGCCAGCAGTCGGGGGGGCCCGACAGATGCGCAGTATTTT; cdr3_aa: CASSRGGPTDAQYF
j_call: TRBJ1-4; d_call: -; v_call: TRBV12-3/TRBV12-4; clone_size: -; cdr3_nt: TGTGCCAGCAGTCGGTCGATAGGGAGGGTTGAAAAACTGTTTTTT; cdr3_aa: CASSRSIGRVEKLFF
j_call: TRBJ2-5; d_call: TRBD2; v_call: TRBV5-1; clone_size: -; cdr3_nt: TGCGCCAGCAACCCGGGGGGGGTGGAGACCCAGTACTTC; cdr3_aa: CASNPGGVETQYF
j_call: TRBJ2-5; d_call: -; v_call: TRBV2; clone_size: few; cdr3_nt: TGTGCCAGCAGTTTAGGCCCCAACCAAGAGACCCAGTACTTC; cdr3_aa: CASSLGPNQETQYF
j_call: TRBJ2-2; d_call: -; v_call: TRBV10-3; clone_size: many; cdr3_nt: TGTGCCGCACGGGCGGGTTTGGGTTTGCACGGGGAGCTGTTTTTT; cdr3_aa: CAARAGLGLHGELFF
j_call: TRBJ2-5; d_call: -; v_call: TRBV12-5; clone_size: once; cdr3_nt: TGTGCTAGTGCCCGCAGCGTGCCAGGACAAGAAACCCAGTACTTC; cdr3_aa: CASARSVPGQETQYF
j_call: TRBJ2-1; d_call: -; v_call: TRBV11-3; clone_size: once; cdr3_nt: TGTGCGAGCAGCATCGAGGTCGGGACCTACAATGAGCGGTTCTTC; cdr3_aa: CASSIEVGTYNERFF
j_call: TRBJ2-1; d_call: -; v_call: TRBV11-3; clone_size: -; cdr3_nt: TGTGCCAGCAGTTACTGGGGGGCCCCTCCCCTCAATGAGCAGCTCTTC; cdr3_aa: CASSYWGAPPLNEQLF
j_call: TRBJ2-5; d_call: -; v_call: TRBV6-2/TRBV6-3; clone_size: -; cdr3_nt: TGTGCCAGCAGTCCACCCAGAAGGATAGAAGAGACCCAGTACTTC; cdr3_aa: CASSPPRRIEETQYF
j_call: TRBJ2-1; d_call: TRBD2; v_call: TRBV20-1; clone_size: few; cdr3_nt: TGCAGTGCTAGGGATCCCAGCGGGGGGAGGAATGAGCAGTTCTTC; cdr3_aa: CSARDPSGGRNEQFF
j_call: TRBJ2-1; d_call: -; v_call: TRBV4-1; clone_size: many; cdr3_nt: TGCGCCAGCAGCCAAGATGTGACAATTAACAATGAGCAGTTCTTC; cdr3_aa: CASSQDVTINNEQFF
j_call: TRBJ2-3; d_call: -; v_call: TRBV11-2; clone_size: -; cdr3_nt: TGTACCAGCAGCTATCGACAGCGCAAAGATACGCAGTATTTT; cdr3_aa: CTSSYRQRKDTQYF
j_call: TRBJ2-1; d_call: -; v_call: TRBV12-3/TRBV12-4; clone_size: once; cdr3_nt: TGTGCCAGTACCCCCACGGGCTCCTACTATGAGCAGTTCTTC; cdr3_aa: CASTPTGSYYEQFF
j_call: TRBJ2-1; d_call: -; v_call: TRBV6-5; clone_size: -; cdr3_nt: TGTGCCAACGGTCTTAAGCCCCGAACCTACAATGAGCAGCTCTTC; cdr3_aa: CANGLKPRTYNEQLF
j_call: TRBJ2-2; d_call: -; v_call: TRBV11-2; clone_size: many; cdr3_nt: TGTGCCAGCAGCTTAGAGGCAGGGCGGGTCGGGGAGCTGTTTTTT; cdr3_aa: CASSLEAGRVGELFF
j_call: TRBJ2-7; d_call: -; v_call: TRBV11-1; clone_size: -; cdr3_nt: TGTGCCAGTAGCGTGTCGAGTTTACACGAGCACTACTTC; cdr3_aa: CASSVSSLHEHYF
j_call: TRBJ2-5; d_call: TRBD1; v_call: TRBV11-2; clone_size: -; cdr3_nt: TGTGCCAGCAGCTGGACAGGGGAGACCACGTACTTC; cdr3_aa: CASSWTGETTYF
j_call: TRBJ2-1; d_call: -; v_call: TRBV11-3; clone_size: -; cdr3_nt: TGTGCCAGCGGCGTCCGGGACCTCAATGAGCAGTTATTC; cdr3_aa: CASGVRDLNEQLF